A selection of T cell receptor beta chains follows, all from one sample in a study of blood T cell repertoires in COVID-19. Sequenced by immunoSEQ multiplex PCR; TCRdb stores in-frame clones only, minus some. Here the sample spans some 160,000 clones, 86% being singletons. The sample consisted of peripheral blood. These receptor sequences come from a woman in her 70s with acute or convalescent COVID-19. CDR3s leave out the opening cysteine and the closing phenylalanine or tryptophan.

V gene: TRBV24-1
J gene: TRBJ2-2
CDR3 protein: ATRGSSGANTGELF

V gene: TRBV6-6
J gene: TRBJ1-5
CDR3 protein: ASSYSDAGWFKPQH

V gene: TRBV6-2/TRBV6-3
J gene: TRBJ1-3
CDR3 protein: ASSVGHFPGNTIY

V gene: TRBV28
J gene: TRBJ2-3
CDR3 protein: ASSPAGAGDTQY

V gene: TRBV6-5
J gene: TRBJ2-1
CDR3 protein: ASSYLSGRGNEQF

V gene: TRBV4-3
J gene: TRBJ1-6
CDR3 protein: ASSQGTARPLH

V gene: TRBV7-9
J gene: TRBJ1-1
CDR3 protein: ASSRGTDAF

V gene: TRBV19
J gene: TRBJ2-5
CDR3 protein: ASRNMGLADKETQY

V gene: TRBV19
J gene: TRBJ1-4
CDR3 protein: ASSTRDRTNEKLF

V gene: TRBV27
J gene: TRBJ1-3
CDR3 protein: ASSPRQNTNTIY

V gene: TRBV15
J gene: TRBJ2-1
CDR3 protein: ATSRASGRAGDNEQF

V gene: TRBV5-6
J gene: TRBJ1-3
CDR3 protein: ASSLSGASGNTIY

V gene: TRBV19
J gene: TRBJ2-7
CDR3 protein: AVGQGAREQY

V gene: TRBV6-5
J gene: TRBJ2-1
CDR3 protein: ASQGTGAFIEQF

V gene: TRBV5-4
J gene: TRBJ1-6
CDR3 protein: ASSLDRPNSPLH

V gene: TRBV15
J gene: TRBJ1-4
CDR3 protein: ATSLRATNEKLF

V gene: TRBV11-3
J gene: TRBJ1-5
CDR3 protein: ASFTGGDQPQH

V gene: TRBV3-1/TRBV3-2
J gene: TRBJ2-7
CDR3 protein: ASSLRDRVVEQY

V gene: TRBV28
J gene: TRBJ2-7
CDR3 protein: ASRGGGPYEQY

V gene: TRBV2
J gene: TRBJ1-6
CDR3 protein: ASSPDGGGNSPLH

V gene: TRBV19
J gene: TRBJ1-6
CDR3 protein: ASSMGRVGSPLH

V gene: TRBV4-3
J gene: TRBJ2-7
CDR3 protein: ASSQDIGTEDYEQY

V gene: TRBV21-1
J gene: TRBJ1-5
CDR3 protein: ASSSAGAESGNQPQH

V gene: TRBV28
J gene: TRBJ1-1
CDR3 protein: ASLSPNRNTEAF

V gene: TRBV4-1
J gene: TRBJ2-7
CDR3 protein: ASSHDRAYEQY

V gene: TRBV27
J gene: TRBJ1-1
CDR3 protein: ASRGWANTEAF

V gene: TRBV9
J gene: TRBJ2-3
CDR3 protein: ASSVQGRGTDTQY

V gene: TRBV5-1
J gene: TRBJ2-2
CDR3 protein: ASSLSRTGGRLNTGELF

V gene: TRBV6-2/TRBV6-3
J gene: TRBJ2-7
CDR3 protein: ASSYSPSGASYEQY

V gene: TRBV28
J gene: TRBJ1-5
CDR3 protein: ASSLRQGAAQPQH

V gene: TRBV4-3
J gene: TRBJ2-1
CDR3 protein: ASSHNQGTYNEQF

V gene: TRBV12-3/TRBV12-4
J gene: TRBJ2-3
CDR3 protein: ASSRDTTDTQY

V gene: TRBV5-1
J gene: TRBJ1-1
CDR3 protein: ASSLWGQRALEPNTEAF

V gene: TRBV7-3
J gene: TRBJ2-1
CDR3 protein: ASSPTGLAGGEQF

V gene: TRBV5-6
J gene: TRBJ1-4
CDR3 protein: ASSSGTAYEKLF

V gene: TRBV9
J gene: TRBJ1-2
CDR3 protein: ASSGNYPGYGYT

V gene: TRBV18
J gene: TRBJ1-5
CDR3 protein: ASSRNRDGNQPQH

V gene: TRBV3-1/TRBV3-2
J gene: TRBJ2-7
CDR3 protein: ASSQCQTRVY

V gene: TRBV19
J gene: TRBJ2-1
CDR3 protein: ASSASGGTIYNEQF